This TCR beta chain was obtained from a study of OX40 agonist ivuxolimab in advanced cancers. Study outcomes and limitations: Individuals who were partial responders at 0.1-3.0 mg/kg had clonal expansion that ranked among the lowest. The expanded peripheral T cells' antigen specificity was not determined.

Sample share makes this clone medium-sized (0.01 to 0.1%). Its antigen is undetermined. With 5 bases removed from V and 4 bases from J, the gap between germline ends came to 15 bases. CDR1 SEHNR and CDR2 FQNEAQ come from the germline V gene (reference sequence). There are 15 residues in the CDR3. Clones were sequenced by immunoSEQ multiplex PCR, and TCRdb holds only the in-frame ones, with some missing. The sample has 90,000 to 100,000 clones, around 85% seen once. The sample was CD4+ or CD8+ T cells sorted from blood, taken in a trial of the OX40 agonist ivuxolimab. The TCR sequence derives from an adult with an advanced solid tumor such as melanoma, head and neck, liver or kidney cancer. The rearrangement joins TRBV7-9 to TRBJ1-3; TRBD1 might be the D (5 bases). CDR3 DNA: TGTGCCAGCAGCGTTGAGGTCGGGGCCGGAAACACCATATATTTT. Residues: CASSVEVGAGNTIYF.